Following are 8 T cell receptor beta chains from one sample sequenced in a study of radiotherapy plus CTLA-4 blockade in lung cancer. Assay: immunoSEQ multiplex PCR; the TCRdb copy retains only in-frame clones and omits some. Of over 95,000 clones listed, 65% to 75% are singletons. Sequencing was performed on peripheral blood, taken from a patient treated with radiotherapy plus ipilimumab. These receptors originate from a human donor with non-small cell lung cancer who had a partial response to radiotherapy plus ipilimumab. Some clones in this sample may be carry-over from other donors' samples.

The genes are TRBV7-2 and TRBJ1-2; D remains ambiguous. Germline V gives CDR1 SGHTA, CDR2 FQGNSA. This CDR3 has 13 residues. With 5 bases removed from V and 2 bases from J, the gap between germline ends came to 9 bases. The CDR3 DNA follows: TGTGCCAGCAGCGCACAGATAAACTATGGCTACACCTTC. Protein product: CASSAQINYGYTF.

The rearrangement uses TRBV28 and TRBJ2-5; TRBD1 agrees at 7 bases. The CDR3 loop spans 15 amino acids. The trim removed 6 bases at V and 3 bases at J, leaving 10 bases unmatched. Looked up from germline, CDR1 is MDHEN and CDR2 is SYDVKM. CDR3 in DNA: TGTGCCAGCAGAACCTCTCGGACAGGCAAAGAGACCCAGTACTTC. Protein product: CASRTSRTGKETQYF.

The V call is TRBV10-1, the J call TRBJ2-1; weak D call: TRBD2 (5 bases). Looked up from germline, CDR1 is WNHNN and CDR2 is SYGVQD (reference sequence). V lost 0 bases, J lost 4 bases, and 7 bases lay in between. This CDR3 is built from 14 residues. The CDR3 DNA is TGCGCCAGCAGTGAGTCGGACTGGTACAATGAGCAGTTCTTC. This sequence encodes CASSESDWYNEQFF.

The chain couples TRBV7-3 to TRBJ2-5; TRBD2 matches 15 bases. Germline V gene lookup returns CDR1 SGHTA and CDR2 FQGTGA. CDR3 length: 16 amino acids. J was trimmed by 4 bases and V by 1 base; bases with no gene match: 1. The CDR3 spells CASSLMGLAGGETQYF. The CDR3 DNA reads TGTGCCAGCAGCTTAATGGGACTAGCGGGAGGAGAGACCCAGTACTTC. The entire variable domain, with the rest obtained from reference TRBV7-3 and TRBJ2-5, is as follows: GAGVSQTPSNKVTEKGKYVELRCDPISGHTALYWYRQSLGQGPEFLIYFQGTGAADDSGLPNDRFFAVRPEGSVSTLKIQRTERGDSAVYLCASSLMGLAGGETQYFGPGTRLLVL.

V gene TRBV7-9 combines with J gene TRBJ2-5, with D perhaps matching TRBD2 (5 bases). This CDR3 contains 13 residues. V was cut by 5 bases and J by 11 bases, with 18 bases left in between. Germline V lookup: CDR1 SEHNR, CDR2 FQNEAQ (reference sequence). CDR3 sequence (DNA): TGTGCCAGCAGCCCAGACTACCTCTGGGAGCAGTACTTC. It encodes CASSPDYLWEQYF.

CDR3 in DNA: TGCGCCAGCGCCGGGACAGGGGGCTCCGAGCAGTACTTC. It specifies CASAGTGGSEQYF. The chain joins TRBV10-1 to TRBJ2-7; TRBD1 aligns across 12 bases. CDR1 and CDR2 (germline): WNHNN, SYGVQD (reference sequence). The V gene end was trimmed by 8 bases and the J gene end by 6 bases; junction bases not matched to a gene: 5. CDR3 length: 13 amino acids.

This chain connects TRBV28 to TRBJ2-5, with a tentative D call TRBD2 (6 bases). This CDR3 is 13 amino acids long. CDR1 and CDR2 from the germline V gene are MDHEN and SYDVKM. Trimming shortened V by 8 bases and J by 7 bases, and 17 bases separated the two germline ends. The CDR3 region is CASGSTSLPTQYF. CDR3 nucleotide sequence: TGTGCCAGCGGCTCGACTAGTCTTCCGACCCAGTACTTC.

A single count supports this clone. The chain has TRBV19 and TRBJ1-2; D not resolved. Per germline, CDR1 LNHDA and CDR2 SQIVND (reference sequence). Trimming removed 0 bases from V and 7 bases from J, with 18 bases in between. The CDR3 covers 16 residues. In DNA, the CDR3 is TGTGCCAGTAGTATAGATCGGCGGGGTTCGGCGATTGGCTACACCTTC. This encodes CASSIDRRGSAIGYTF.